A single sample gave rise to the 17 T cell receptor beta chains below, sequenced in a study of cytomegalovirus exposure and HLA in healthy donors. PCR employed 60 Vbeta and 13 Jbeta primers. Data came from immunoSEQ multiplex PCR; TCRdb stores just in-frame clones and leaves some out. This table holds over 150,000 clones, about 80% found once. What was sequenced was PBMCs. These receptors were taken from a woman under 40 in good health and CMV-seronegative.

The CDR3 region is CAWTTGFSGNTIYF. CDR3 coding DNA: TGTGCCTGGACCACAGGGTTTTCTGGAAACACCATATATTTT. This rearrangement joins TRBV30 to TRBJ1-3, with D possibly TRBD1 on 6 matching bases. CDR3 length: 14 residues. Germline loops: CDR1 GTSNPN, CDR2 SVGIG (reference sequence). Trimming removed 4 bases at V and 1 base at J, with 11 bases between.

The V call is TRBV7-6, the J call TRBJ2-7, with D possibly TRBD2 on 6 matching bases. Trimming shortened V by 1 base and J by 7 bases, and 14 bases separated the two germline ends. The CDR3 loop spans 14 amino acids. Germline loops: CDR1 SGHVS, CDR2 FNYEAQ. CDR3 in DNA: TGTGCCAGCAGCTTAGTGGAGGGAGTTATAGAGCAGTACTTC. Translation gives CASSLVEGVIEQYF.

V gene TRBV27 combines with J gene TRBJ1-1; D not resolved. Trimming cost V 0 bases and J 0 bases, with 11 bases left between them. The CDR3 totals 16 residues. In germline, CDR1 is MNHEY, CDR2 SMNVEV (reference sequence). CDR3 sequence reads: CASSLSVPRLNTEAFF. As DNA, the CDR3 is TGTGCCAGCAGTTTATCGGTACCTAGACTGAACACTGAAGCTTTCTTT.

This chain uses TRBV15 with TRBJ2-7; TRBD1 matches at 9 bases. The germline V gene encodes CDR1 LNHNV and CDR2 YYDKDF (reference sequence). V gave up 2 bases and J gave up 4 bases; unmatched junction bases: 15. CDR3 length: 18 residues. CDR3 coding DNA: TGTGCCACCAGCAGACCCCGGGGGTATCCGGGACAGGGATACGAGCAGTACTTC. Its translation is CATSRPRGYPGQGYEQYF.

This sequence joins TRBV6-5 and TRBJ1-2; 11 nucleotides line up with TRBD1. Germline V gene lookup returns CDR1 MNHEY and CDR2 SVGAGI. This CDR3 is 14 amino acids long. J lost 8 bases, V lost 6 bases, and 8 bases had no gene match. CDR3 amino acids: CASSLGQGASGYTF. The CDR3 nucleotides are TGTGCCAGCAGCCTTGGACAGGGGGCGAGCGGCTACACCTTC.

The chain is built from TRBV19 and TRBJ1-6; TRBD1 might be the D (6 bases). This CDR3 is 15 amino acids long. With 7 bases removed from V and 9 bases from J, the gap between germline ends came to 19 bases. Germline loops: CDR1 LNHDA, CDR2 SQIVND (reference sequence). The CDR3: CASTLQTGTGSPLHF. Here the CDR3 DNA reads TGTGCCAGTACCCTGCAAACAGGGACCGGTTCACCCCTCCACTTT.

The rearrangement joins TRBV29-1 to TRBJ1-1, with D tentatively TRBD1 (5 bases). V lost 0 bases and J 4 bases, leaving 21 bases between the germline ends. Germline V gene data show CDR1 as SQVTM and CDR2 as ANQGSEA. This CDR3 contains 17 residues. CDR3 amino acids: CSVEDQGQGGWSTEAFF. The CDR3 DNA follows: TGCAGCGTTGAAGATCAAGGGCAGGGAGGTTGGAGCACTGAAGCTTTCTTT.

The chain is built from TRBV11-2 and TRBJ2-5; D perhaps matches TRBD1 (5 bases). Germline-derived CDR1 and CDR2 are SGHAT and FQNNGV. The V end lost 3 bases, the J end lost 7 bases, and 12 bases lay between the germline ends. The CDR3 totals 13 residues. In DNA, the CDR3 is TGTGCCAGCAGCTTCCTAGGGGAAGGGACCCAGTACTTC. Protein sequence: CASSFLGEGTQYF.

This clone was counted between two and nine times. The chain links TRBV2 to TRBJ1-5; D remains unclear. The CDR3 length is 17 residues. V lost 6 bases, J lost 0 bases, and 18 bases lay in between. Germline V gives CDR1 SNHLY, CDR2 FYNNEI. The DNA of the CDR3 is TGTGCCAGCAGCCGGGTAGACGTGTCTTATAGCAATCAGCCCCAGCATTTT. Its protein product is CASSRVDVSYSNQPQHF. The full variable domain, its missing parts supplied by reference TRBV2 and TRBJ1-5, is EPEVTQTPSHQVTQMGQEVILRCVPISNHLYFYWYRQILGQKVEFLVSFYNNEISEKSEIFDDQFSVERPDGSNFTLKIRSTKLEDSAMYFCASSRVDVSYSNQPQHFGDGTRLSIL.

The chain uses TRBV5-1 and TRBJ2-3; D gene ambiguous. CDR3 length: 13 amino acids. Germline CDR1 SGHRS, CDR2 YFSETQ. V dropped 5 bases and J dropped 6 bases, with 13 bases sitting between them. CDR3 loop: CASSHSPRDTQYF. DNA of the CDR3: TGCGCCAGCAGTCATTCGCCACGGGATACGCAGTATTTT.

The gene calls are TRBV14 and TRBJ2-1; the D is unclear. CDR3 size: 12 residues. CDR1 and CDR2 from the germline V gene are SGHDN and FVKESK. V was trimmed by 3 bases and J by 13 bases, leaving 13 bases between them. CDR3 bases: TGTGCCAGCAGCCAGTCCCGGTCCCTACAGTTCTTC. It specifies CASSQSRSLQFF.

The rearrangement joins TRBV5-8 to TRBJ2-5; the match to TRBD2 covers 12 bases. Trimming took 4 bases from V and 2 from J; bases not matched to a gene: 12. Germline-derived CDR1 and CDR2 are SGHTS and YDEGEE. The CDR3 is made up of 18 amino acids. CDR3 coding DNA: TGTGCCAGCAGCATACTACTAGCGGGAGGCCCCGAGCAAGAGACCCAGTACTTC. Translation: CASSILLAGGPEQETQYF.

The chain has TRBV28 and TRBJ1-5; 7 nucleotides agree with TRBD1. The CDR3 has 16 amino acids. Trimming took 1 base from V and 3 from J; bases not matched to a gene: 6. CDR1 and CDR2 from the germline V gene are MDHEN and SYDVKM. CDR3 residues: CASSLLSRGSNQPQHF. CDR3 nucleotide sequence: TGTGCCAGCAGTTTATTATCCAGGGGGTCCAATCAGCCCCAGCATTTT.

This chain uses TRBV19 with TRBJ1-6; TRBD1 matches at 10 bases. The CDR3 extends over 15 amino acids. Looked up from germline, CDR1 is LNHDA and CDR2 is SQIVND (reference sequence). After removal of 5 bases from V and 9 bases from J, the junction contained 7 bases not matched to a gene. Written as DNA, the CDR3 is TGTGCCAGTAGTGTCAATGGACAGGGGGTTTCACCCCTCCACTTT. Residues: CASSVNGQGVSPLHF. Together with reference TRBV19 and TRBJ1-6, the CDR3 gives the full variable domain: DGGITQSPKYLFRKEGQNVTLSCEQNLNHDAMYWYRQDPGQGLRLIYYSQIVNDFQKGDIAEGYSVSREKKESFPLTVTSAQKNPTAFYLCASSVNGQGVSPLHFGNGTRLTVT.

J is TRBJ1-2 and V is TRBV5-1; D is uncertain. CDR1 and CDR2 from the germline V gene are SGHRS and YFSETQ. CDR3 length equals 11 residues. V was clipped by 5 bases and J by 5 bases, with 7 bases between them. CDR3 bases: TGCGCCAGCAGGAGGGAGTATGGCTACACCTTC. This codes for CASRREYGYTF.

The chain combines TRBV30 with TRBJ1-3; TRBD1 matches at 7 bases. This CDR3 region has 17 residues. CDR1 GTSNPN and CDR2 SVGIG come from the germline V gene (reference sequence). The V gene end was trimmed by 1 base and the J gene end by 7 bases; junction bases not matched to a gene: 16. This CDR3 is CAWSAHRQGRIWNTIYF. CDR3 DNA sequence: TGTGCCTGGAGTGCACACCGACAGGGCCGAATTTGGAACACCATATATTTT.

This clone was observed a handful of times. V usage is TRBV25-1 and J usage is TRBJ2-1, with 7 bases identical to TRBD1. The J segment lost 0 bases and the V segment lost 3 bases, leaving 8 bases of the junction unmatched. The CDR3 loop spans 17 amino acids. CDR1 MGHDK and CDR2 SYGVNS come from the germline V gene. The CDR3 nucleotides read TGTGCCAGCAGTGAGTGGACAGGAAAACTCTCCTACAATGAGCAGTTCTTC. As protein: CASSEWTGKLSYNEQFF.